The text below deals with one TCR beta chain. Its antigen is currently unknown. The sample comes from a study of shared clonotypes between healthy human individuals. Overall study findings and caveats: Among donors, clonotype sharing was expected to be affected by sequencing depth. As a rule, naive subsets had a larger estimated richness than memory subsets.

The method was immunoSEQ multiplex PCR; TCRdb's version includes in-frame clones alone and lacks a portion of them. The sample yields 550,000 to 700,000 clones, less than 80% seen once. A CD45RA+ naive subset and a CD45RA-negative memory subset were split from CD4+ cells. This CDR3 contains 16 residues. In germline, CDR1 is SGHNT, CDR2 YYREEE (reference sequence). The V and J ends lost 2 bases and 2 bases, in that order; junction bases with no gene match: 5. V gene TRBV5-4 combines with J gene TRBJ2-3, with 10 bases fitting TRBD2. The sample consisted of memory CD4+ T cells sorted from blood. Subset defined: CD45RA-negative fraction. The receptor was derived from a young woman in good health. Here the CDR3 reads CASSLALAGVTDTQYF. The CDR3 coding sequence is TGTGCCAGCAGCTTAGCTCTAGCGGGAGTCACAGATACGCAGTATTTT.